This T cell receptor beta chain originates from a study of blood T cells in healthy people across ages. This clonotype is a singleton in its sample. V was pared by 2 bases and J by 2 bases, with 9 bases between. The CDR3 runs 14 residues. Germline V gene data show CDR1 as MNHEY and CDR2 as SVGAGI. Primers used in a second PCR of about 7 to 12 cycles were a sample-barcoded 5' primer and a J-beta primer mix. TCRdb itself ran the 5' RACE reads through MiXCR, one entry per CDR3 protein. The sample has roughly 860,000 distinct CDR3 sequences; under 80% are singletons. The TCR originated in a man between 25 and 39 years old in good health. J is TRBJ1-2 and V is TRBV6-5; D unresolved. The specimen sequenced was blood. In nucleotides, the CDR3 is TGTGCCAGCAGTTACCGTAGGGAGAACTATGGCTACACCTTC. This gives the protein CASSYRRENYGYTF.